This TCR beta chain originates from a study of cytomegalovirus exposure and HLA in healthy donors. With respect to this clone: Its antigen is unknown.

The PCR used 60 Vbeta and 13 Jbeta primers. Clones were sequenced by immunoSEQ multiplex PCR, and TCRdb holds only the in-frame ones, with some missing. Here the sample spans about 130,000 clones, 80% being singletons. Study-level results: It was about 150 TCR beta chains that were listed as cytomegalovirus-associated. A later analysis, which compared TCR beta chains of equal frequency, found the HLA-associated ones more clonally expanded.

V was trimmed by 0 bases and J by 5 bases, leaving 8 bases between them. Germline-derived CDR1 and CDR2 are SGHRS and YFSETQ. The CDR3 sequence is 14 residues long. It was healthy bone marrow donors who served as donors. Sequenced: PBMCs. The gene calls are TRBV5-1 and TRBJ2-2; D not resolved. This clonotype was obtained from a man aged 30 to 45 in good health and CMV-seropositive. The CDR3 spells CASSLELQTGELFF. As DNA, the CDR3 is TGCGCCAGCAGCTTGGAGTTACAGACCGGGGAGCTGTTTTTT.